The present entry profiles one T cell receptor (beta chain) with its context. The antigen remains undetermined. The data originate from a study of post-analysis software for immune sequencing data. Study-level results: In multiple sclerosis, normalized Chao1 diversity was significantly below that of controls. In patients, TRBV5-6, TRBV5-1 and TRBV20-1 belonged to roughly five TRBV segments found more frequently than in controls. When the samples were clustered directly with F measure, those that had been prepared in the same batch showed strong co-clustering.

cDNA libraries for TCR beta contained unique molecular identifiers. From the PCR reads, TCRdb called clonotypes with MiXCR, one entry per CDR3 protein. The table lists about 260,000 distinct CDR3 sequences, 36% of them singletons, with 4% to 6% in the top ten. V gave up 8 bases and J gave up 6 bases; unmatched junction bases: 14. From germline, CDR1 is SEHNR and CDR2 FQNEAQ (reference sequence). This CDR3 has 17 amino acids. The genes are TRBV7-9 and TRBJ1-5, with 12 positions matching TRBD1. What was sequenced was blood. The origin of this receptor is a girl aged 10 to 17 with multiple sclerosis. In nucleotides, the CDR3 is TGTGCCAGCGCGGGCGGGACAGGGGGCCGGTGGAGTCAGCCCCAGCATTTT. Translated, it gives CASAGGTGGRWSQPQHF.